This TCR beta chain was identified during a study of T cell responses to AZD1222 COVID-19 vaccine. The protocol was immunoSEQ multiplex PCR, while the TCRdb copy is restricted to in-frame clones and leaves out a portion. This table holds around 150,000 clones, roughly 90% found once. Germline V gene lookup returns CDR1 SEHNR and CDR2 FQNEAQ (reference sequence). This CDR3 is built from 13 residues. V shed 1 base and J shed 7 bases, with 10 bases lying between them. The material was peripheral blood, obtained 28 days after the second AZD1222 dose. The chain carries TRBV7-9 and TRBJ1-2; D call uncertain. This receptor was identified in an adult who received the AZD1222 COVID-19 vaccine. CDR3 DNA sequence: TGTGCCAGCAGCTTAGAGTTGGCGGCTGGCTACACCTTC. The encoded protein is CASSLELAAGYTF.